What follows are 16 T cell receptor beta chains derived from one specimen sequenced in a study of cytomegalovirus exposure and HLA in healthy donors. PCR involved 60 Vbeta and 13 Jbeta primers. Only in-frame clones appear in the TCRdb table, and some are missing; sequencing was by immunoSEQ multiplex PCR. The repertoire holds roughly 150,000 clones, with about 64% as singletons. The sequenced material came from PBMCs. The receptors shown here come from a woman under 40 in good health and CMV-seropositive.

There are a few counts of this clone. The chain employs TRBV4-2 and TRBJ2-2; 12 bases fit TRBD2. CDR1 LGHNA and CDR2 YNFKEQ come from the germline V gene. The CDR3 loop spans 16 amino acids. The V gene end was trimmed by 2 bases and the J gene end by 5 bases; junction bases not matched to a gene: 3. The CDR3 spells CASSQILAGGTGELFF. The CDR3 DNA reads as TGTGCCAGCAGCCAAATACTAGCGGGAGGAACCGGGGAGCTGTTTTTT.

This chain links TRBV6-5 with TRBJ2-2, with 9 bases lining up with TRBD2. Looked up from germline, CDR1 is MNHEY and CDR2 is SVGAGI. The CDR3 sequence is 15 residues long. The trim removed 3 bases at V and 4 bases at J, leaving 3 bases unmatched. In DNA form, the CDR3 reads TGTGCCAGCAGTTATACGGGACTAGCCACCGGGGAGCTGTTTTTT. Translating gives CASSYTGLATGELFF.

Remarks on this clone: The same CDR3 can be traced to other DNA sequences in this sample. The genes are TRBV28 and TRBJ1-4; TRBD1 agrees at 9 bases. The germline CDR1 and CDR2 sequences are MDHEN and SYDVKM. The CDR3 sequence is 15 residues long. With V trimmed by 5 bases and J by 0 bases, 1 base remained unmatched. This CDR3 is CASSRTGATNEKLFF. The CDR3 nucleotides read TGTGCCAGCAGTCGGACAGGGGCAACTAATGAAAAACTGTTTTTT.

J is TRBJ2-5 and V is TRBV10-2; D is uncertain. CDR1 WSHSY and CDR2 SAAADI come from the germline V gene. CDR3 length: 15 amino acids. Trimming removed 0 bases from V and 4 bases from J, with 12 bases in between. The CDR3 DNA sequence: TGCGCCAGCAGTGAGTCGAGTGCAACGGGAGAGACCCAGTACTTC. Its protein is CASSESSATGETQYF.

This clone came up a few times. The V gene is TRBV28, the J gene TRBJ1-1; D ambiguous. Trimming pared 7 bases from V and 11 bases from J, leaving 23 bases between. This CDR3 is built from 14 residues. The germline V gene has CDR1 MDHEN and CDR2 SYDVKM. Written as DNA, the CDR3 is TGTGCCAGCATGTTGGAGAGGGTTGGGTTCGGGGCTTTCTTT. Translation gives CASMLERVGFGAFF. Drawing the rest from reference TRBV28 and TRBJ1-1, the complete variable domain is DVKVTQSSRYLVKRTGEKVFLECVQDMDHENMFWYRQDPGLGLRLIYFSYDVKMKEKGDIPEGYSVSREKKERFSLILESASTNQTSMYLCASMLERVGFGAFFGQGTRLTVV.

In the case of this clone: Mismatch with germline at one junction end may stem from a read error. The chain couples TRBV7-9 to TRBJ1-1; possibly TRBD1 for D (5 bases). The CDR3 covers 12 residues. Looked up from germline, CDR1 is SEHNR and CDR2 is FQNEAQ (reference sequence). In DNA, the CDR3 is TGTTCCAGCAGCTTACGACAGTATGAAGCTTTCTTT. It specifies CSSSLRQYEAFF.

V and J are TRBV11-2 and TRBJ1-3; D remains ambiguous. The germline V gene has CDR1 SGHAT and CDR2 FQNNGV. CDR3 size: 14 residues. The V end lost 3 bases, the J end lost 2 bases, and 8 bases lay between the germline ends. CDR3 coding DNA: TGTGCCAGCAGCTTTACAACAGCTGGAAACACCATATATTTT. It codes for CASSFTTAGNTIYF.

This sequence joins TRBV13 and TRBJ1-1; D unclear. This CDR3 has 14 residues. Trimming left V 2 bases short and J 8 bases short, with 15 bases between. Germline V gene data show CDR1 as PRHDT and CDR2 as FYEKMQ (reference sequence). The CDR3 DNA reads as TGTGCCAGCAGCTTAATGGGCAGTTGGGAGGAAGCTTTCTTT. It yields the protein CASSLMGSWEEAFF.

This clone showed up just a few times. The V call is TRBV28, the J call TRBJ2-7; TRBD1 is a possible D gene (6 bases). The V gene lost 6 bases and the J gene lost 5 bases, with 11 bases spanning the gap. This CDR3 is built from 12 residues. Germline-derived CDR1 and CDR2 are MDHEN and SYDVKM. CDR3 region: CASRLQGNEQYF. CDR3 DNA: TGTGCCAGCAGACTACAGGGTAACGAGCAGTACTTC. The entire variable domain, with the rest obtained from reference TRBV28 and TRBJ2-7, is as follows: DVKVTQSSRYLVKRTGEKVFLECVQDMDHENMFWYRQDPGLGLRLIYFSYDVKMKEKGDIPEGYSVSREKKERFSLILESASTNQTSMYLCASRLQGNEQYFGPGTRLTVT.

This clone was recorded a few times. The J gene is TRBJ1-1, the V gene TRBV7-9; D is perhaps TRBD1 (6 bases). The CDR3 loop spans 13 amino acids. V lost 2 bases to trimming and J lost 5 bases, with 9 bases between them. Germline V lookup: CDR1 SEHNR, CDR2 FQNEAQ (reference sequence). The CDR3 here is CASSLLGGTEAFF. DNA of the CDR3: TGTGCCAGCAGCTTATTAGGGGGAACTGAAGCTTTCTTT.

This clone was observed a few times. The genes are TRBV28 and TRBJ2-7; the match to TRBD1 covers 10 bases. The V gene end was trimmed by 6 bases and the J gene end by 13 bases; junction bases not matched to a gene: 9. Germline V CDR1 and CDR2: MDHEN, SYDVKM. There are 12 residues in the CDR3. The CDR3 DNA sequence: TGTGCCAGCAGGGGGGACAGGGGTGGTTGTTACTTC. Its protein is CASRGDRGGCYF.

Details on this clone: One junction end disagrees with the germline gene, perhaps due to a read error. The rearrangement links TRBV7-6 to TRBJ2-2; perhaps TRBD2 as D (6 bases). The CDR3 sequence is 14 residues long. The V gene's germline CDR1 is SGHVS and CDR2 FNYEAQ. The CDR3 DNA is TGTGCCAGCGGCTTAAATGCGGGAACCGGGGAGCTGTTTTTT. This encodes CASGLNAGTGELFF.

CDR3 bases: TGTGCCAGCAGCGTTGACAGCCAGTACGAGCAGTACTTC. Protein: CASSVDSQYEQYF. This chain uses TRBV9 with TRBJ2-7, with D possibly matching TRBD1 (5 bases). Trimming left V 2 bases short and J 4 bases short, with 10 bases between. There are 13 residues in the CDR3. The germline V gene has CDR1 SGDLS and CDR2 YYNGEE. The full variable domain, its missing parts supplied by reference TRBV9 and TRBJ2-7, is DSGVTQTPKHLITATGQRVTLRCSPRSGDLSVYWYQQSLDQGLQFLIQYYNGEERAKGNILERFSAQQFPDLHSELNLSSLELGDSALYFCASSVDSQYEQYFGPGTRLTVT.

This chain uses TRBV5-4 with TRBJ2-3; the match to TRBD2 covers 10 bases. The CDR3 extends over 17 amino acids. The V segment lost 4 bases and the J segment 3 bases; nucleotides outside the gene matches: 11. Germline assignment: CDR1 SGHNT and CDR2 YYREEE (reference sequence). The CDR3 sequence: CASSALAGGVGTDTQYF. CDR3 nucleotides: TGTGCCAGCAGCGCATTAGCGGGAGGTGTCGGAACAGATACGCAGTATTTT.

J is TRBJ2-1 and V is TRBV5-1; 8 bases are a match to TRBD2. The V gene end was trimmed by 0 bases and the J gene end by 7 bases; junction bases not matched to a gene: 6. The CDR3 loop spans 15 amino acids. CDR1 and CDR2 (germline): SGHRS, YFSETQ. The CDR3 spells CASSLVGRGGNEQFF. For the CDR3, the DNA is TGCGCCAGCAGCTTGGTGGGCCGGGGGGGGAATGAGCAGTTCTTC.

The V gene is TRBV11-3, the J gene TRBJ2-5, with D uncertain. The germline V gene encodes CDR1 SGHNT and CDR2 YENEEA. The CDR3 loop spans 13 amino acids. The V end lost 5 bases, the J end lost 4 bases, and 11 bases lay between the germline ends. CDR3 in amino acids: CASSPTALETQYF. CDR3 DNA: TGTGCCAGCAGCCCGACTGCCCTAGAGACCCAGTACTTC. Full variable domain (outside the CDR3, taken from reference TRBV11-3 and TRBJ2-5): EAGVVQSPRYKIIEKKQPVAFWCNPISGHNTLYWYLQNLGQGPELLIRYENEEAVDDSQLPKDRFSAERLKGVDSTLKIQPAELGDSAVYLCASSPTALETQYFGPGTRLLVL.